One sample yielded the 27 T cell receptor beta chains listed below, sequenced in a study of blood T cell repertoires in COVID-19. Libraries were prepared by immunoSEQ multiplex PCR; TCRdb keeps only in-frame clonotypes and omits some of them. This sample yields about 300,000 clones, of which around 87% are seen a single time; 3.5% to 5% belongs to the top ten. Sequenced sample: PBMCs or T cells enriched from blood (not recorded which). Receptors originate from a woman aged 18-29 years with acute COVID-19.

This chain connects TRBV4-1 to TRBJ2-1, with D perhaps TRBD2 (6 bases). The V gene lost 4 bases and the J gene lost 10 bases, with 17 bases spanning the gap. Germline CDR1 is MGHRA and CDR2 is YSYEKL. This CDR3 contains 14 residues. CDR3 nucleotides: TGCGCCAGCAGCCTCGGGACTCCTCCATCCGAGCAGTTCTTC. It codes for CASSLGTPPSEQFF.

The chain couples TRBV10-3 to TRBJ1-2; 8 bases are shared with TRBD1. Looked up from germline, CDR1 is ENHRY and CDR2 is SYGVKD. This CDR3 has 18 residues. V gave up 3 bases and J gave up 4 bases; unmatched junction bases: 16. The CDR3: CAISEWGSRPGQAYGYTF. The CDR3, as DNA: TGTGCCATCAGTGAATGGGGTTCCAGGCCGGGACAGGCCTATGGCTACACCTTC.

This rearrangement joins TRBV5-1 to TRBJ1-6; the D gene is possibly TRBD1 (6 bases). V was pared by 1 base and J by 6 bases, with 11 bases between. The germline gives CDR1 SGHRS, CDR2 YFSETQ. The CDR3 is made up of 15 amino acids. CDR3 loop: CASSLLWDTNSPLHF. Here the CDR3 DNA reads TGCGCCAGCAGCTTGTTATGGGACACTAATTCACCCCTCCACTTT.

The rearrangement uses TRBV19 and TRBJ1-3, with D unclear. This CDR3 has 14 amino acids. Germline V CDR1 and CDR2: LNHDA, SQIVND (reference sequence). V was trimmed by 5 bases and J by 4 bases, leaving 12 bases between them. CDR3 sequence (DNA): TGTGCCAGTAGTTCGGCTACTAGCGGAAACACCATATATTTT. Protein product: CASSSATSGNTIYF.

This rearrangement joins TRBV9 to TRBJ1-2, with a possible D match to TRBD1 (5 bases). The V end was cut by 3 bases, the J end by 4 bases, with 16 bases between. This CDR3 is 15 amino acids long. Germline CDR1 and CDR2: SGDLS and YYNGEE. CDR3 amino acids: CASSADRDWFYGYTF. The CDR3 DNA reads as TGTGCCAGCAGCGCCGACCGGGACTGGTTCTATGGCTACACCTTC.

This clone came up a few times. V gene TRBV2 combines with J gene TRBJ1-4, with D possibly TRBD1 on 6 matching bases. V dropped 10 bases and J dropped 3 bases, with 9 bases sitting between them. Looked up from germline, CDR1 is SNHLY and CDR2 is FYNNEI. The CDR3 contains 12 residues. CDR3 residues: CATQGSNEKLFF. CDR3 in DNA: TGTGCCACCCAGGGGTCTAATGAAAAACTGTTTTTT. The variable domain in full, completed from reference TRBV2 and TRBJ1-4, reads EPEVTQTPSHQVTQMGQEVILRCVPISNHLYFYWYRQILGQKVEFLVSFYNNEISEKSEIFDDQFSVERPDGSNFTLKIRSTKLEDSAMYFCATQGSNEKLFFGSGTQLSVL.

The CDR3 bases are TGTGCCAGCAGCGTCACCGGGACAGGGGGATTAGGGGGCTATGGCTACACCTTC. Its protein product is CASSVTGTGGLGGYGYTF. V gene TRBV28 combines with J gene TRBJ1-2, with TRBD1 matching 11 bases. After removal of 6 bases from V and 4 bases from J, the junction contained 16 bases not matched to a gene. CDR1 is MDHEN and CDR2 is SYDVKM in the germline V gene. The CDR3 consists of 18 residues.

The rearrangement joins TRBV5-8 to TRBJ2-7; 7 bases match TRBD2. CDR3 length: 16 amino acids. From germline, CDR1 is SGHTS and CDR2 YDEGEE. Losses at the gene ends were 1 base for V and 1 base for J; bases not matched to a gene: 8. The chain's CDR3 is CASSLTAPGGSYEQYF. In DNA form, the CDR3 reads TGTGCCAGCAGCTTGACAGCCCCGGGGGGATCCTACGAGCAGTACTTC.

This clone was seen more than once but under ten times. V is TRBV20-1 and J is TRBJ2-1; D gene unclear. The germline V gene has CDR1 DFQATT and CDR2 SNEGSKA (reference sequence). V gave up 5 bases and J gave up 7 bases, with 9 bases separating them. The CDR3 has 11 residues. CDR3 DNA: TGCAGTGCTTCCCGTCGGAATGAGCAGTTCTTC. It translates to CSASRRNEQFF.

This chain links TRBV2 with TRBJ2-3, with a tentative D call TRBD2 (5 bases). Germline CDR1 and CDR2: SNHLY and FYNNEI. The CDR3 is 13 amino acids. V dropped 8 bases and J dropped 6 bases, with 15 bases sitting between them. Here the CDR3 DNA reads TGTGCCAGCTATAACGGCCGAGGGGATACGCAGTATTTT. The encoded protein is CASYNGRGDTQYF.

The chain joins TRBV28 to TRBJ1-6; tentative D call: TRBD1 (6 bases). This CDR3 comprises 15 residues. V was clipped by 3 bases and J by 4 bases, with 10 bases between them. Germline V gene lookup returns CDR1 MDHEN and CDR2 SYDVKM. CDR3 DNA sequence: TGTGCCAGCAGTTTCAGGGGATTTTATAATTCACCCCTCCACTTT. The encoded protein is CASSFRGFYNSPLHF.

The rearrangement uses TRBV23-1 and TRBJ2-1; TRBD1 agrees at 8 bases. TRBV23-1 is an open reading frame, and its role is uncertain. With 3 bases clipped from V and 5 bases from J, the junction kept 6 bases outside the gene matches. The CDR3 sequence is 15 residues long. CDR3 region: CASSQTGQENNEQFF. The DNA for the CDR3 is TGCGCCAGCAGTCAGACGGGACAGGAGAACAATGAGCAGTTCTTC.

The rearrangement uses TRBV28 and TRBJ1-5; perhaps TRBD1 as D (6 bases). The CDR3 covers 13 residues. V gave up 4 bases and J gave up 5 bases, with 9 bases separating them. Germline V CDR1 and CDR2: MDHEN, SYDVKM. CDR3 nucleotides: TGTGCCAGCAGTTATCAGGGGTATCAGCCCCAGCATTTT. Amino acids: CASSYQGYQPQHF.

Only one count was recorded for this clone. The chain couples TRBV7-9 to TRBJ1-1, with D perhaps matching TRBD1 (6 bases). This CDR3 spans 18 amino acids. Trimming took 5 bases from V and 0 from J, leaving 22 bases between them. Germline assignment: CDR1 SEHNR and CDR2 FQNEAQ (reference sequence). The CDR3 nucleotides are TGTGCCAGCAGCCCCATGGGGGGGGACAAGGGGATGAACACTGAAGCTTTCTTT. This codes for CASSPMGGDKGMNTEAFF.

The rearrangement joins TRBV28 to TRBJ1-5; the match to TRBD1 covers 7 bases. The V gene end was trimmed by 8 bases and the J gene end by 4 bases; junction bases not matched to a gene: 8. Germline CDR1 is MDHEN and CDR2 is SYDVKM. The CDR3 has 14 amino acids. The CDR3 reads CASGSGGGNQPQHF. The DNA of the CDR3 is TGTGCCAGCGGGTCAGGGGGTGGTAATCAGCCCCAGCATTTT.

This clone has just one count. The gene calls are TRBV5-6 and TRBJ1-3; D possibly corresponds to TRBD1 (6 bases). The germline V gene has CDR1 SGHDT and CDR2 YYEEEE. The CDR3 spans 12 residues. The CDR3 sequence is CLTGPGGNTIYF. CDR3 DNA: TGTTTAACAGGGCCAGGAGGAAACACCATATATTTT.

The CDR3 loop reads CASSLQGINSPLHF. The CDR3 DNA follows: TGTGCCAGCAGCTTACAGGGGATCAATTCACCCCTCCACTTT. The chain recombines TRBV7-3 with TRBJ1-6, with a possible D match to TRBD1 (6 bases). Germline V gene data show CDR1 as SGHTA and CDR2 as FQGTGA. This CDR3 spans 14 amino acids. Trimming stripped 2 bases from V and 7 bases from J, with 9 bases between. The entire variable domain, with the rest obtained from reference TRBV7-3 and TRBJ1-6, is as follows: GAGVSQTPSNKVTEKGKYVELRCDPISGHTALYWYRQSLGQGPEFLIYFQGTGAADDSGLPNDRFFAVRPEGSVSTLKIQRTERGDSAVYLCASSLQGINSPLHFGNGTRLTVT.

This chain joins TRBV28 and TRBJ1-2; no reliable D call. The CDR3 consists of 14 residues. The V gene lost 5 bases and the J gene lost 1 base, with 11 bases spanning the gap. Germline lookup yields CDR1 MDHEN and CDR2 SYDVKM. The CDR3 nucleotides read TGTGCCAGCAGTCTCCCCGGAGTTAACTATGGCTACACCTTC. It specifies CASSLPGVNYGYTF.

The chain has TRBV24-1 and TRBJ2-5, with 8 bases aligning to TRBD1. Losses at the gene ends were 4 bases for V and 3 bases for J; bases not matched to a gene: 9. CDR3 length: 16 amino acids. Germline CDR1 reads KGHDR; CDR2 reads SFDVKD. CDR3 sequence reads: CATSEAGTGAEETQYF. The CDR3 DNA follows: TGTGCCACCAGTGAAGCCGGGACAGGCGCGGAAGAGACCCAGTACTTC.

V gene TRBV19 combines with J gene TRBJ1-1, with 8 bases lining up with TRBD1. This CDR3 spans 14 amino acids. Germline loops: CDR1 LNHDA, CDR2 SQIVND (reference sequence). The V gene end was trimmed by 4 bases and the J gene end by 4 bases; junction bases not matched to a gene: 5. The CDR3 here is CASSNRQGSTEAFF. Written as DNA, the CDR3 is TGTGCCAGTAGTAACCGACAGGGGTCCACTGAAGCTTTCTTT.

This rearrangement joins TRBV15 to TRBJ1-2, with D possibly matching TRBD1 (6 bases). Germline assignment: CDR1 LNHNV and CDR2 YYDKDF (reference sequence). The germline V and J ends were trimmed by 3 bases and 3 bases, with 23 bases remaining between them. The CDR3 is made up of 18 amino acids. CDR3: CATSRYPSQGRGDYGYTF. As DNA, the CDR3 is TGTGCCACCAGCAGGTACCCGTCACAGGGACGAGGGGACTATGGCTACACCTTC.

The chain employs TRBV27 and TRBJ2-7; 9 nucleotides agree with TRBD1. Germline loops: CDR1 MNHEY, CDR2 SMNVEV (reference sequence). The V segment lost 3 bases and the J segment 2 bases; nucleotides outside the gene matches: 5. The CDR3 is 15 residues long. The CDR3 DNA reads as TGTGCCAGCAGTTTTTGGGACAGGGTCACCTACGAGCAGTACTTC. This codes for CASSFWDRVTYEQYF.

The gene calls are TRBV7-3 and TRBJ2-2, with TRBD2 identical over 12 bases. The CDR3 extends over 19 amino acids. With V trimmed by 1 base and J by 4 bases, 10 bases remained unmatched. From germline, CDR1 is SGHTA and CDR2 FQGTGA. The CDR3: CASSLRVASGRDPTGELFF. In DNA, the CDR3 is TGTGCCAGCAGCTTAAGGGTCGCTAGCGGGAGGGACCCCACCGGGGAGCTGTTTTTT.

This clone occurred a few times. For the CDR3, the DNA is TGTGCCAGCAGCCCCTACACAGATACGCAGTATTTT. It specifies CASSPYTDTQYF. J is TRBJ2-3 and V is TRBV7-2, with D hard to call. The length of the CDR3 is 12 residues. Germline values: CDR1 SGHTA, CDR2 FQGNSA. The V end lost 5 bases, the J end lost 2 bases, and 5 bases lay between the germline ends.

This sequence joins TRBV5-1 and TRBJ2-5, with unresolved D. Germline V gene data show CDR1 as SGHRS and CDR2 as YFSETQ. V lost 4 bases and J 6 bases, leaving 7 bases between the germline ends. The CDR3 totals 11 residues. The CDR3 DNA follows: TGCGCCAGCAGCGCGGAGAAGACCCAGTACTTC. Its translation: CASSAEKTQYF.

This sequence joins TRBV19 and TRBJ1-1; 9 nucleotides align to TRBD1. The CDR3 runs to 16 residues. Germline CDR1 and CDR2: LNHDA and SQIVND (reference sequence). Trimming cost V 5 bases and J 0 bases; bases outside gene matches: 7. The CDR3 loop is CASSPNRGLLNTEAFF. The CDR3 coding sequence is TGTGCCAGTAGTCCCAACAGGGGGCTCTTGAACACTGAAGCTTTCTTT.

This sequence joins TRBV9 and TRBJ2-3, with 7 bases that match TRBD2. The J segment lost 4 bases and the V segment lost 6 bases, leaving 17 bases of the junction unmatched. The CDR3 sequence is 17 residues long. In germline, CDR1 is SGDLS, CDR2 YYNGEE. The CDR3 reads CASTQGGLAGDSDTQYF. The CDR3 bases are TGTGCCAGCACCCAGGGTGGGTTGGCGGGAGATTCAGATACGCAGTATTTT.